This TCR beta chain was recorded in a study of OX40 agonist ivuxolimab in advanced cancers. Sequenced by immunoSEQ multiplex PCR; TCRdb stores in-frame clones only, minus some. The table lists roughly 60,000 clones, approximately 88% of them singletons. V was trimmed by 6 bases and J by 5 bases, leaving 17 bases between them. Germline CDR1 MNHNS, CDR2 SASEGT. This CDR3 has 15 amino acids. Specimen: CD4+ or CD8+ T cells sorted from blood, collected in a trial of the OX40 agonist ivuxolimab. V usage is TRBV6-1 and J usage is TRBJ2-1; D perhaps matches TRBD2 (6 bases). This receptor was identified in an adult with an advanced solid tumor such as melanoma, head and neck, liver or kidney cancer. The CDR3 region is CASREGTFVNNEQFF. The CDR3 nucleotides read TGTGCCAGCAGGGAGGGGACTTTCGTAAACAATGAGCAGTTCTTC.